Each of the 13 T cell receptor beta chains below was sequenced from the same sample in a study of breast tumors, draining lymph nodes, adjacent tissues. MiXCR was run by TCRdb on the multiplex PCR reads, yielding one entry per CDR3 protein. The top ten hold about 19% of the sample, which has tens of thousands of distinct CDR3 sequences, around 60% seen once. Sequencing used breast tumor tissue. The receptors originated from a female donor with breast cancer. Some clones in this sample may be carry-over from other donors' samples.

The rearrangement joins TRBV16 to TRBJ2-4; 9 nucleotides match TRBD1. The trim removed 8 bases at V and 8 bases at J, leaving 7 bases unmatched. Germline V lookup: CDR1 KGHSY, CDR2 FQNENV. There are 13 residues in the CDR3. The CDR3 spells CASRGQGRDIQYF. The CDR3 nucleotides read TGTGCCAGCCGAGGACAGGGGAGGGACATTCAGTACTTC.

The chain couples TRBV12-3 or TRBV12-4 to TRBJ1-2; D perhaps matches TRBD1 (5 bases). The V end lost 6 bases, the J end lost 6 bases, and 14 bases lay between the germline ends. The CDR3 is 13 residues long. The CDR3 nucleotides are TGTGCCAGCAGGGACACCTCCACCGATGGCTACACCTTC. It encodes CASRDTSTDGYTF.

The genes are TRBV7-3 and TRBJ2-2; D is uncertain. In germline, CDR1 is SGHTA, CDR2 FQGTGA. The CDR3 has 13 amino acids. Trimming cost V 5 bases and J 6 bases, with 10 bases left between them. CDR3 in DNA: TGTGCCAGCAGCGCCGCGGCTGCCGGGGAGCTGTTTTTT. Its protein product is CASSAAAAGELFF.

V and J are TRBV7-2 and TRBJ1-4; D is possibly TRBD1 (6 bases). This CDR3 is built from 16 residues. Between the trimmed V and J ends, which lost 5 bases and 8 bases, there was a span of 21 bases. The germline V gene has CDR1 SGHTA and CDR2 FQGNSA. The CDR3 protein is CASSVGAGGLGEKLFF. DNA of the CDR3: TGTGCCAGCAGCGTGGGGGCCGGGGGGCTAGGAGAAAAACTGTTTTTT.

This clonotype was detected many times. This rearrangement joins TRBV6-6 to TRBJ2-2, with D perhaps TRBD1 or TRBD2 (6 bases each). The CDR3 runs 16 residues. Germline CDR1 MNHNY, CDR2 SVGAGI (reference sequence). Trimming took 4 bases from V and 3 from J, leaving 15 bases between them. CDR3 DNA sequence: TGTGCCAGCAGTTGGTGGGGGCGCGGGGACACCGGGGAGCTGTTTTTT. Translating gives CASSWWGRGDTGELFF.

CDR3 amino acids: CASSLGVPDTQYF. Written as DNA, the CDR3 is TGTGCCAGCAGCTTAGGGGTCCCAGATACGCAGTATTTT. The chain combines TRBV11-2 with TRBJ2-3, with no clear D. V was trimmed by 1 base and J by 4 bases, leaving 6 bases between them. This CDR3 contains 13 residues. Germline-derived CDR1 and CDR2 are SGHAT and FQNNGV.

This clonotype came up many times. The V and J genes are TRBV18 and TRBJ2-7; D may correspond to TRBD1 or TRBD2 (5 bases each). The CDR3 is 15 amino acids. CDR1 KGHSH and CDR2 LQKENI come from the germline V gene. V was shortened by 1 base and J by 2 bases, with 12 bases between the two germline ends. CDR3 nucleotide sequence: TGTGCCAGCTCACCACGGGGGACGGAAGCCTACGAGCAGTACTTC. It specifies CASSPRGTEAYEQYF.

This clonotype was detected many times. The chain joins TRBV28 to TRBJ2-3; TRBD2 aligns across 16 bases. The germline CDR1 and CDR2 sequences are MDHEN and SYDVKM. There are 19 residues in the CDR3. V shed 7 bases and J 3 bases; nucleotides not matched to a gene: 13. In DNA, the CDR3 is TGTGCCAGCACCCGCCCCGGGACTAGCGGGAGGGCCAGTACAGATACGCAGTATTTT. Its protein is CASTRPGTSGRASTDTQYF. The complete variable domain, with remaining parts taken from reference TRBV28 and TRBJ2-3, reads DVKVTQSSRYLVKRTGEKVFLECVQDMDHENMFWYRQDPGLGLRLIYFSYDVKMKEKGDIPEGYSVSREKKERFSLILESASTNQTSMYLCASTRPGTSGRASTDTQYFGPGTRLTVL.

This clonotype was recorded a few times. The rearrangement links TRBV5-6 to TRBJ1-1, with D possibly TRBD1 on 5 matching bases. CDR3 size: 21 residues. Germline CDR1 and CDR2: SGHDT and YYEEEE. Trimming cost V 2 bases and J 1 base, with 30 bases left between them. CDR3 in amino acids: CASSLIKSRVAGLSKNTEAFF. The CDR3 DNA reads TGTGCCAGCAGCTTAATCAAATCTCGGGTCGCAGGGTTGTCCAAGAACACTGAAGCTTTCTTT.

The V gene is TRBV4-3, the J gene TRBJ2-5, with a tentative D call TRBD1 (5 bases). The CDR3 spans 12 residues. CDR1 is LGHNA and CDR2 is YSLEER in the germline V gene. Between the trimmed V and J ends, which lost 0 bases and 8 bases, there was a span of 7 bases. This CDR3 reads CASSQDWGTQYF. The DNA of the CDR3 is TGCGCCAGCAGCCAAGATTGGGGCACCCAGTACTTC.

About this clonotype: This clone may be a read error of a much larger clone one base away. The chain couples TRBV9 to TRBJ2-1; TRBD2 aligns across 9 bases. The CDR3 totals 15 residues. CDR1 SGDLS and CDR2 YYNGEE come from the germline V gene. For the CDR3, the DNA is TGTGCCAGCAGCCCTACCGGGACTAGCAACAATGAGCCGTTCTTC. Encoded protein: CASSPTGTSNNEPFF.

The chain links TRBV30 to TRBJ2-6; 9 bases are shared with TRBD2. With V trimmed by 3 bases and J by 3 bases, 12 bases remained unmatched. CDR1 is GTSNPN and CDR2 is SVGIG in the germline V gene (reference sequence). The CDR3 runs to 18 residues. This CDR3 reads CAWRGGLATGLGANVLTF. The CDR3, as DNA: TGTGCCTGGAGGGGCGGACTAGCGACAGGGCTTGGGGCCAACGTCCTGACTTTC.

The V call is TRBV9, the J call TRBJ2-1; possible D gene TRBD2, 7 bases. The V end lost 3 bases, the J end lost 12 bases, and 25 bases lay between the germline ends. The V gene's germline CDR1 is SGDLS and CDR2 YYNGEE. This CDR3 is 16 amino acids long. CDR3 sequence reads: CASSEEGGLTTDTQFF. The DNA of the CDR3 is TGTGCCAGCAGCGAGGAGGGGGGACTAACCACAGATACGCAGTTCTTC.